This T cell receptor (beta chain) emerged from a study of blood T cells in healthy people across ages. As for the study in general: Through template switching, about one barcoded beta molecule was captured per two T cells, as measured in model experiments.

A few counts support this clonotype. Together with a sample-barcoded 5' primer, a J-beta primer mix was included in a second PCR lasting about 6 to 11 cycles. TCRdb recomputed calls from the 5' RACE reads with MiXCR, one row per CDR3 protein. Among 800,000 to 950,000 distinct CDR3 sequences listed, 29% were seen once. The study recruited healthy Caucasian donors from Russia who were aged about 6 to 95. Whenever a sample was processed, at least 7 million PBMCs were isolated. CDR1 SGHVS and CDR2 FQNEAQ come from the germline V gene. CDR3 size: 16 residues. V gave up 0 bases and J gave up 4 bases; unmatched junction bases: 3. These same data were also listed under a study on T cells of mothers and their children.

The chain links TRBV7-8 to TRBJ1-5, with 10 bases fitting TRBD1. This clonotype originated in a woman aged 40 to 50 in good health. The sequenced sample consisted of blood. The DNA for the CDR3 is TGTGCCAGCAGCTTAGCCGGGACAGGGGTAAATCAGCCCCAGCATTTT. This gives the protein CASSLAGTGVNQPQHF.